This passage covers 8 T cell receptor beta chains from one sample sequenced in a study of T-cell memory formation after mild COVID-19 (dated by TCRdb to 2020 to 2023). The library was built by means of 5' RACE. Sequencing used an Illumina NovaSeq 6000. TCRdb trimmed public reads at Q25 via fastp, called clones via MiXCR and kept in-frame beta chains. Here each entry gathers all rows of one CDR3 protein and keeps the most common genes and DNA. The sample table contains about 7,400 distinct CDR3 sequences; only one count was recorded for approximately 31% of them. The ten largest make up around 55% of the sample. The sequenced sample was PBMCs or a T cell subset sorted from them (not recorded which). These receptors all come from an adult woman who had mild COVID-19 (a few samples of this study predate the infection). The sample titles of this study are shuffled in the database, so cell type and time point are left out; the donor was told from shared clones.

This clonotype was detected ten times or more. This chain links TRBV6-5 with TRBJ1-1; D is undetermined. The germline V gene has CDR1 MNHEY and CDR2 SVGAGI. The CDR3 runs to 15 residues. V gave up 2 bases and J gave up 1 base, with 11 bases separating them. The CDR3 spells CASSYIGVGNTEAFF. CDR3 sequence (DNA): TGTGCCAGCAGTTACATTGGGGTGGGGAACACTGAAGCTTTCTTT.

This chain uses TRBV6-2 or TRBV6-3 with TRBJ2-7, with TRBD2 matching 7 bases. The germline gives CDR1 MNHEY, CDR2 SVGEGT. V trimming: 2 bases; J trimming: 1 base; junction bases outside the gene matches: 8. The CDR3 sequence is 16 residues long. The CDR3 loop reads CASSYTSGGVSYEQYF. The CDR3 coding sequence is TGTGCCAGCAGTTACACGTCGGGAGGCGTTTCCTACGAGCAGTACTTC.

This clonotype showed up many times. The rearrangement links TRBV6-5 to TRBJ1-1; D gene ambiguous. Trimming shortened V by 6 bases and J by 1 base, and 15 bases separated the two germline ends. Germline V gene sequence: CDR1 MNHEY, CDR2 SVGAGI. The CDR3 extends over 15 amino acids. The CDR3 coding sequence is TGTGCCAGCAGCCTGGACGAGGAATCGAACACTGAAGCTTTCTTT. It codes for CASSLDEESNTEAFF.

CDR3 protein: CASSMGGLETQYF. The CDR3 nucleotides read TGTGCCAGTAGTATGGGAGGTTTGGAGACCCAGTACTTC. The rearrangement links TRBV19 to TRBJ2-5; D might be TRBD2 (6 bases). Germline CDR1 and CDR2: LNHDA and SQIVND (reference sequence). V shed 3 bases and J shed 5 bases, with 10 bases lying between them. The CDR3 contains 13 residues.

By frequency in the sample, this clonotype is medium-sized. The V and J genes are TRBV5-5 and TRBJ2-7; 8 positions match TRBD1. V lost 0 bases and J lost 0; bases outside the gene matches: 11. The CDR3 covers 18 residues. The V gene's germline CDR1 is SGHKS and CDR2 YYEKEE (reference sequence). The CDR3 nucleotides read TGTGCCAGCAGCTTGGCCGAGTCGGGACAGGACTTCTCCTACGAGCAGTACTTC. Encoded protein: CASSLAESGQDFSYEQYF.

This clonotype was detected many times. The chain couples TRBV4-1 to TRBJ2-5; 7 bases are shared with TRBD2. The CDR3 totals 15 residues. In germline, CDR1 is MGHRA, CDR2 YSYEKL. V lost 1 base, J lost 1 base, and 3 bases stayed unmatched. CDR3 region: CASSQVLAVQETQYF. Here the CDR3 DNA reads TGCGCCAGCAGCCAAGTGCTAGCGGTCCAAGAGACCCAGTACTTC.

This chain links TRBV12-3 or TRBV12-4 with TRBJ2-3; 7 nucleotides agree with TRBD2. J gave up 2 bases and V 5 bases, and 10 bases lay outside the gene matches. CDR3 length: 16 amino acids. CDR3 sequence reads: CASSLFSAGDTDTQYF. The CDR3 bases are TGTGCCAGCAGTCTTTTTTCGGCGGGGGACACAGATACGCAGTATTTT.

This clonotype occurred many times. V is TRBV7-6 and J is TRBJ2-1; the match to TRBD2 covers 10 bases. The CDR3 length is 15 residues. In germline, CDR1 is SGHVS, CDR2 FNYEAQ. The V segment lost 5 bases and the J segment 8 bases; nucleotides outside the gene matches: 9. The chain's CDR3 is CASSPNRAGGDEQFF. For the CDR3, the DNA is TGTGCCAGCAGCCCCAATAGAGCGGGGGGGGATGAGCAGTTCTTC.